The source of this T cell receptor (beta chain) is a study of CD8 T cells in Susac syndrome. It was with random hexamers that roughly 0.5 to 1 ug RNA was reverse transcribed. MiXCR was run by TCRdb on the immunoSEQ multiplex PCR reads, yielding one entry per CDR3 protein. The repertoire holds 300,000 or so distinct CDR3 sequences, approximately 90% seen once, with 0.065% in the top ten. This CDR3 has 14 amino acids. CDR1 is SGHRS, CDR2 YFSETQ, per germline. With 4 bases removed from V and 2 bases from J, the gap between germline ends came to 13 bases. TCR beta sequences were obtained from blood CD8+ and CD4+ T cells. The multiple sclerosis controls comprised treatment-naive patients whose relapsing-remitting disease was stable or active.

The sequenced sample was CD4+ T cells from PBMCs. The clonotype was recovered from a human donor with multiple sclerosis. The V call is TRBV5-1, the J call TRBJ2-7; possible D gene TRBD1, 6 bases. In DNA form, the CDR3 reads TGCGCCAGCAGCCTTACAGGGACCACCTACGAGCAGTACTTC. Its protein is CASSLTGTTYEQYF.